This T cell receptor (beta chain) is drawn from a study of vaccination and CD4 T cells after COVID-19. Overall study context: Two doses of either BNT162b2 or mRNA-1273 vaccine were given to participants. Broader study findings: Spike mono-reactive status applied to 304 of 307 vaccine-specific clones in convalescent patients.

Of note for this clonotype: No antigen is known for it.

Treatment indicated: approximately 11-day PBMC culture with coronavirus spike peptide pools or control peptides (ViraFEST assay). At both days 3 and 7, half the medium was replaced with fresh IL-2 medium. An Oncomine TCR Beta short-read assay was used to sequence the DNA from cultured CD4+ T cells. Using its own MiXCR run on the PCR reads, TCRdb lists one record per CDR3 protein. The table lists 9,500 to 15,000 distinct CDR3 sequences, roughly 80% of them singletons, with approximately 10% in the top ten. CDR1 is MNHNS and CDR2 is SASEGT in the germline V gene. The CDR3 consists of 16 residues. With V trimmed by 6 bases and J by 4 bases, 13 bases remained unmatched.

The V and J genes are TRBV6-1 and TRBJ2-5, with TRBD2 identical over 8 bases. The TCR was taken from a human donor who had recovered from COVID-19. The specimen was CD4+ T cells from blood, cultured in vitro. The CDR3 is CASRLSFGRAGETQYF. DNA for the CDR3: TGTGCCAGCAGACTCAGTTTCGGGAGGGCCGGAGAGACCCAGTACTTC.